These T cell receptor beta chains were read from a single sample in a study of blood T cell repertoires in COVID-19. Generated by immunoSEQ multiplex PCR, the TCRdb table keeps only in-frame clones and is missing some. The profile shows around 270,000 clones, around 90% of them singletons. The sample taken for sequencing was PBMCs or T cells enriched from blood (not recorded which). These receptor sequences come from a woman aged 40 to 50 who had been exposed to COVID-19. Both conserved end residues are part of each CDR3. A D gene is named only where the DNA matches it firmly. Clone size is shown for a subset of rows, as once, few, many or a class of expanded clone.

V,size,D,J,CDR3,DNA
TRBV30,once,NA,TRBJ2-3,CAWSSYTDTQYF,TGTGCCTGGAGTTCCTACACAGATACGCAGTATTTT
TRBV7-9,few,TRBD1,TRBJ1-3,CASRPGTGGFSSGNTIYF,TGTGCCAGCAGACCCGGGACAGGGGGTTTCAGCTCTGGAAACACCATATATTTT
TRBV5-1,NA,TRBD1,TRBJ1-1,CASSLFFGQGPNTEAFF,TGCGCCAGCAGCTTGTTTTTTGGACAGGGGCCCAACACTGAAGCTTTCTTT
TRBV19,NA,NA,TRBJ1-2,CASSPGTMNYGYTF,TGTGCCAGTAGCCCGGGGACAATGAACTATGGCTACACCTTC
TRBV27,NA,NA,TRBJ1-2,CASSLGPTVRSSGYTF,TGTGCCAGCAGTCTAGGACCGACAGTTCGATCAAGCGGCTACACCTTC
TRBV27,NA,TRBD1,TRBJ2-1,CASSPSGTGGVDEQFF,TGTGCCAGCTCGCCCTCCGGGACAGGGGGCGTTGATGAGCAGTTCTTC
TRBV7-2,NA,NA,TRBJ1-2,CASSLSETNYGYTF,TGTGCCAGCAGCTTATCCGAGACTAACTATGGCTACACCTTC
TRBV25-1,NA,TRBD1,TRBJ1-1,CASSERHTGGGTEAFF,TGTGCCAGCAGTGAGCGGCACACAGGGGGAGGGACTGAAGCTTTCTTT
TRBV7-2,NA,TRBD1,TRBJ2-1,CASSLVGAGGPREQFF,TGTGCCAGCAGCTTAGTAGGGGCAGGGGGCCCTAGAGAGCAGTTCTTC
TRBV19,NA,TRBD1,TRBJ2-2,CASSPSQGATGELFF,TGTGCCAGTAGTCCCAGCCAGGGGGCCACCGGGGAGCTGTTTTTT
TRBV11-3,NA,TRBD1,TRBJ1-2,CASSLGTGILANYGYTF,TGTGCCAGCAGCCTCGGGACAGGGATCCTCGCTAACTATGGCTACACCTTC
TRBV2,NA,NA,TRBJ1-6,CASSDGSGVYNSPLHF,TGTGCCAGCAGTGACGGGTCGGGGGTCTATAATTCACCCCTCCACTTT
TRBV7-6,NA,TRBD1,TRBJ1-2,CASSSRDRGSYGYTF,TGTGCCAGCAGCTCTAGGGACAGGGGGTCTTATGGCTACACCTTC
TRBV6-1,NA,NA,TRBJ1-6,CASSEGQGDNSPLHF,TGTGCCAGCAGTGAGGGCCAGGGCGATAATTCACCCCTCCACTTT
TRBV7-3,NA,TRBD2,TRBJ2-2,CASSLKASGGQTRTGELFF,TGTGCCAGCAGCTTAAAGGCTAGCGGGGGGCAAACGAGGACCGGGGAGCTGTTTTTT
TRBV11-2,few,NA,TRBJ1-5,CASSLGGQGPQHF,TGTGCCAGCAGCTTAGGAGGTCAGGGGCCCCAGCATTTT
TRBV28,NA,TRBD1,TRBJ1-5,CASSFGDRDNQPQHF,TGTGCCAGCAGTTTCGGGGACAGGGACAATCAGCCCCAGCATTTT
TRBV10-3,NA,NA,TRBJ1-2,CAIKAGGRDYGYTF,TGTGCCATCAAGGCGGGGGGTCGGGACTATGGCTACACCTTC
TRBV30,NA,NA,TRBJ1-6,CAWRKQGEKVVSSYNSPLHF,TGTGCCTGGAGAAAACAGGGTGAGAAGGTTGTAAGCTCCTATAATTCACCCCTCCACTTT
TRBV9,once,TRBD2,TRBJ2-6,CASSPDRRLAGVHGANVLTF,TGTGCCAGCAGCCCCGATCGCCGACTAGCGGGGGTGCACGGGGCCAACGTCCTGACTTTC
TRBV25-1,NA,TRBD2,TRBJ2-5,CASSESSGPTPQETQYF,TGTGCCAGCAGTGAATCTAGCGGGCCCACCCCACAAGAGACCCAGTACTTC
TRBV7-2,once,TRBD1,TRBJ2-3,CASSKTGFRTDTQYF,TGTGCCAGCAGCAAGACAGGGTTCCGCACAGATACGCAGTATTTT
TRBV27,NA,TRBD2,TRBJ2-2,CASSAGLVAGELFF,TGTGCCAGCAGTGCTGGACTAGTCGCCGGGGAGCTGTTTTTT
TRBV5-4,once,TRBD1,TRBJ1-5,CASSLGGTGNQPQHF,TGTGCCAGCAGCTTGGGCGGGACAGGGAATCAGCCCCAGCATTTT
TRBV7-9,NA,TRBD1,TRBJ1-2,CASTGTGRNGYTF,TGTGCCAGCACCGGGACAGGGCGGAATGGCTACACCTTC
TRBV19,NA,TRBD1,TRBJ2-2,CASTPGTGGRTGELFF,TGTGCCAGTACCCCAGGGACAGGGGGCCGCACCGGGGAGCTGTTTTTT
TRBV19,NA,TRBD1,TRBJ1-5,CASSRTGERGQPQHF,TGTGCCAGTAGCCGGACAGGGGAAAGGGGTCAGCCCCAGCATTTT
TRBV6-5,NA,TRBD1,TRBJ1-1,CASRLTGTAVSEAFF,TGTGCCAGCAGACTCACCGGGACAGCCGTCTCTGAAGCTTTCTTT
TRBV27,NA,NA,TRBJ1-5,CASAQGQGGQPQHF,TGTGCCAGCGCCCAGGGGCAGGGTGGTCAGCCCCAGCATTTT
TRBV2,few,NA,TRBJ1-3,CASGKDSTRNTIYF,TGTGCCAGCGGGAAGGACAGCACGAGAAACACCATATATTTT
TRBV6-5,NA,TRBD1,TRBJ1-1,CASRIDRGGAGEAFF,TGTGCCAGCAGGATTGACAGGGGCGGGGCGGGGGAAGCTTTCTTT
TRBV11-2,NA,NA,TRBJ1-1,CASSSTVMNTEAFF,TGTGCCAGCAGTTCGACAGTCATGAACACTGAAGCTTTCTTT
TRBV23-1,NA,TRBD2,TRBJ2-7,CATPRGDLPHSIYEQYF,TGCGCCACACCTCGGGGGGACCTACCCCATTCCATCTACGAGCAGTACTTC
TRBV6-5,NA,NA,TRBJ1-1,CASSSINTEAFF,TGTGCCAGCAGTTCAATCAACACTGAAGCTTTCTTT
TRBV2,few,TRBD1,TRBJ2-7,CASLPRQGRNEQYF,TGTGCCAGCCTACCCCGACAGGGCAGAAACGAGCAGTACTTC
TRBV7-8,NA,NA,TRBJ2-4,CASSAGLFKNIQYF,TGTGCCAGCAGCGCGGGACTCTTTAAAAACATTCAGTACTTC
TRBV9,once,TRBD1,TRBJ1-1,CASSAGQGQAFF,TGTGCCAGCAGCGCGGGACAGGGTCAAGCTTTCTTT
TRBV7-2,NA,NA,TRBJ2-3,CASRDREGTDTQYF,TGTGCCAGCAGAGACAGGGAGGGCACAGATACGCAGTATTTT
TRBV24-1,NA,NA,TRBJ2-5,CATSESMGGQETQYF,TGTGCCACCAGTGAATCTATGGGGGGACAAGAGACCCAGTACTTC
TRBV5-4,NA,NA,TRBJ1-4,CASSLVRKGANEKLFF,TGTGCCAGCAGCTTGGTCAGGAAGGGAGCTAATGAAAAACTGTTTTTT
TRBV3-1/TRBV3-2,NA,NA,TRBJ1-2,CASTPQGYGGYTF,TGTGCCAGCACACCCCAGGGGTACGGTGGCTACACCTTC